This T cell receptor (beta chain) is from a study of T cell changes during pregnancy in multiple sclerosis. From germline, CDR1 is MDHEN and CDR2 SYDVKM. V was clipped by 8 bases and J by 4 bases; unmatched bases: 14. CDR3 length: 16 residues. The data were produced by immunoSEQ multiplex PCR, yet TCRdb's version contains in-frame clones alone and is incomplete. The table records approximately 31,000 clones, about 93% of them present only once. The sample consisted of CD4+ T cells from peripheral blood mononuclear cells, taken in the second trimester of pregnancy. The receptor comes from a female donor with multiple sclerosis, enrolled in a pregnancy study. This chain uses TRBV28 with TRBJ1-1, with 9 bases lining up with TRBD1. CDR3 sequence: CASPPRQGDVVTEAFF. In DNA form, the CDR3 reads TGTGCCAGCCCTCCCCGACAGGGGGATGTTGTCACTGAAGCTTTCTTT.